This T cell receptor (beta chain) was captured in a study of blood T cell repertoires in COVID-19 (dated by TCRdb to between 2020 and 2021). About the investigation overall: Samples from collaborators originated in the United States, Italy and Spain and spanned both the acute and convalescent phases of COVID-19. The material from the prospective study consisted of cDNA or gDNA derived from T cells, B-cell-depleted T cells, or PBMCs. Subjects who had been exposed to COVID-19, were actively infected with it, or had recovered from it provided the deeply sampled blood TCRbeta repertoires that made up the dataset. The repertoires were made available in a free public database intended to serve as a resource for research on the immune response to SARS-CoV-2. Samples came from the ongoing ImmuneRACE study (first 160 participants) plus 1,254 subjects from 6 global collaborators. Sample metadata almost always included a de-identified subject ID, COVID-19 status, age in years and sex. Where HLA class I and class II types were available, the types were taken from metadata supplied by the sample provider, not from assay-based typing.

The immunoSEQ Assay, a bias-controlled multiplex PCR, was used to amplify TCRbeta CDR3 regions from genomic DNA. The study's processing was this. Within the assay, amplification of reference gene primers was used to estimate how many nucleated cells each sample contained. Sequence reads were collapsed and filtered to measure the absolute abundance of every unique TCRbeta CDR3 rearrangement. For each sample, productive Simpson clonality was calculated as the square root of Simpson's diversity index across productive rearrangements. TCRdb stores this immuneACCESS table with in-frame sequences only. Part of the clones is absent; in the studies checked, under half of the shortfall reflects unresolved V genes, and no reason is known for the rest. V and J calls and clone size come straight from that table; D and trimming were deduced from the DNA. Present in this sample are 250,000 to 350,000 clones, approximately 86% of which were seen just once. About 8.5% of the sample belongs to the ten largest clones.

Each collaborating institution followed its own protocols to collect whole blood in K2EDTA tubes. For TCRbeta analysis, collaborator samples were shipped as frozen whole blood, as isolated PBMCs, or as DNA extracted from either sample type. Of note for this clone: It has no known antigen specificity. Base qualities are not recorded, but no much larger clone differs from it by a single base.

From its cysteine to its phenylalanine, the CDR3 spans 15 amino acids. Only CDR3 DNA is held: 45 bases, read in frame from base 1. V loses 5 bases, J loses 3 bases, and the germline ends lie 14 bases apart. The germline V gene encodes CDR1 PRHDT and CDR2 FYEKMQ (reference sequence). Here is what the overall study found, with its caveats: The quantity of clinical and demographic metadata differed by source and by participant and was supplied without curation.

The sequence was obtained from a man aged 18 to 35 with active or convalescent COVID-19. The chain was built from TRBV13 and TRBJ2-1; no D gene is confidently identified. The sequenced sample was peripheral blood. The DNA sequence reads TGTGCCAGCAGCGTCGGGTCCCAGAACTACAATGAGCAGTTCTTC. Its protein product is CASSVGSQNYNEQFF. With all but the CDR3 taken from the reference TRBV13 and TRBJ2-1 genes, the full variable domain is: AAGVIQSPRHLIKEKRETATLKCYPIPRHDTVYWYQQGPGQDPQFLISFYEKMQSDKGSIPDRFSAQQFSDYHSELNMSSLELGDSALYFCASSVGSQNYNEQFFGPGTRLTVL.